This entry is about one T cell receptor beta chain. Its antigen has not been determined. It has no much larger one-base neighbor in the sample; base qualities were not kept. The data originate from a study of cytomegalovirus exposure and HLA in healthy donors (dated by TCRdb to about 2017). For the wider study: In an earlier analysis of fewer than 750 of the donors, 276 Gb of sequence data and 90 million to 120 million unique TCR beta sequences from about 179 million T cells were reported. An early release that covered roughly 600 HLA-typed donors contained about 300 gigabases of sequencing data and 65 million to 100 million unique TCR sequences. Among the roughly 400 genotyped donors, around 81% belonged to the genetic ancestry cluster associated with self-reported Caucasian donors. The study aimed to test whether cataloging public T cell receptors could reveal signatures of past pathogen exposure. Using immunosequencing, the study profiled T cell repertoires from 550 to 750 subjects and related those repertoires to cytomegalovirus serostatus. In addition to the first cohort of several hundred subjects, a separate validation cohort of approximately 130 different subjects was used. To predict cytomegalovirus infection status, the study brought together high-throughput TCR immunosequencing, statistical association of individual TCRs with disease status, and machine learning. A later analysis re-examined previously published TCR beta repertoires from roughly 720 donors and added high-resolution HLA genotyping to investigate patterns of TCR occurrence. In the later analysis, no new phenotypic data were used to find candidate immune exposures; instead, reliance was placed on TCR beta sequences and their occurrence across donors. In an earlier analysis of 500 to 650 of the donors, high-throughput TCR beta sequencing was used to judge whether each TCR beta V gene segment behaved as functional or pseudogenic. Donor age, sex, ethnicity and CMV serostatus were collected together with the repertoire data. A later genetic analysis took genome-wide SNP genotypes for 398 of the 666 donors and used that subset as a discovery cohort. Every repertoire in the discovery cohort had been generated on one and the same sequencing platform. Both class I and class II loci were covered by HLA typing, at four-digit resolution. The number of typed donors differed by locus: roughly 629-640 for A, B, C, DRB1 and DQB1; 500 to 550 for DQA1; over 600 for DPA1; and roughly 470 for DPB1. Four to six DR-DQ haplotypes were handled as single units for association and clustering, since linkage in the cohort was strong. Among several hundred genotyped donors of the cohort, an average of roughly 230,000 unique TCR beta nucleotide sequences was sequenced per donor, of which 15% to 20% were non-productive.

Broad study findings and their caveats: Because the 87-base-pair reads could not distinguish some IMGT-functional V segments, including TRBV6-2 and TRBV6-3, those segments were excluded. CMV serostatus was the only immune exposure information available for the cohort. A later analysis reported that several top co-occurrence clusters appeared linked to parvovirus B19, influenza, CMV and Epstein-Barr virus. Only TCR beta chains were sequenced in this cohort, and the absence of alpha or paired-chain data limited detectable features. Compared with the approximately 710-donor mean, donors in an Asian-associated ancestry cluster had fewer N-insertions in productive TCRs, according to a later genetic analysis. A later analysis found that most CMV-associated TCR beta chains appeared HLA-restricted, with HLA associations seemingly driven largely by CMV exposure. Most TCR sequences were observed very rarely across donors, whereas some public TCRs were present in many individuals. The study listed 164 TCR beta chains as associated with cytomegalovirus. In both the original and validation cohorts, the classifier was reported to diagnose cytomegalovirus status with high specificity and sensitivity. Correlated functional status among segregating V segments might reflect linkage disequilibrium, but an unknown experimental factor could not be ruled out. Strong co-occurrence of HLA alleles, especially DR and DQ, made assigning TCR associations to individual alleles difficult. In a later analysis, HLA-associated TCR beta chains showed more clonal expansion and lower generation probabilities than non-associated chains that were equally common. A cluster of highly shared sequence variants was judged likely to represent a technical artifact of the sequencing pipeline. An association between a missense DCLRE1C variant and V-gene and J-gene trimming of TCR beta chains was found in a later genetic analysis and replicated in an independent cohort. Three of the identified cytomegalovirus-associated TCR beta chains were confirmed in vitro to be specific for cytomegalovirus antigens. The presence/absence analyses assumed that sequencing depth was roughly uniform across donors, and that assumption may not be true. At a false discovery rate of 0.05, a later analysis linked around 17,000 TCR beta sequences to specific HLA alleles. The authors suggested that the approach could potentially be generalized to other disease states and immunological phenotypes. A further reported finding was that TCR beta sequences accurately predicted the HLA-A and HLA-B alleles for most subjects in the first cohort. An earlier analysis of roughly 570 of the donors showed that most TCR beta V segments appeared in productive rearrangements either about 87% or about 30% of the time, which broadly matched IMGT annotations. According to a later analysis, TCR association rates differed among HLA loci, with DRB1 alleles showing the most associated TCRs and HLA-C alleles showing the fewest. HLA typing was unavailable for some donors at each locus, so association tests used only the typed subset. Over 15 rarely observed V segments, including chromosome 9 orphons, were excluded from the earlier analysis of 550 to 700 of the donors because counts were too low.

Relative to germline, V is 2 bases shorter and J is 2 bases shorter, with 10 bases between their ends. Inclusive of the bounding cysteine and phenylalanine, the CDR3 is 14 residues long. Just CDR3 DNA is preserved here, 42 bases in frame from base 1. From a lookup of the germline V gene, CDR1 and CDR2 are SNHLY and FYNNEI. In total, approximately 690 healthy bone marrow donors made up the cohort. Cohort members were all nominally healthy when sampled, although unrecorded immune exposures were likely present. The donor tested CMV seropositive, placing the donor among the 250 to 350 seropositive members of the cohort. Each donor provided a peripheral blood sample, and peripheral blood mononuclear cells were used for TCR beta sequencing. Genomic DNA extraction from the blood cell samples was performed with the Qiagen DNeasy Blood Extraction Kit. Libraries were constructed by the immunoSEQ multiplex PCR assay. The multiplex PCR relied on a mix of 60 forward primers for TCR Vbeta segments and 13 reverse primers for TCR Jbeta segments. A multiplex PCR assay on genomic DNA amplified the CDR3 region of rearranged TCR beta genes. Amplified TCR beta libraries were sequenced as 87-base-pair reads on the Illumina HiSeq System. In the paper's pipeline: A later analysis counted 65 million to 90 million unique TCR beta chains across the 666 repertoires, and about 10 million of these chains were shared by at least two donors. To remove PCR and sequencing errors, raw reads were error-corrected and collapsed into unique sequences using a nearest-neighbor algorithm that merged closely related sequences. V, D and J gene segments were assigned by aligning CDR3 sequences to IMGT reference sequences. For a sequence to be retained, a match of at least six nucleotides to both a V gene segment and a J gene segment was required. A rearrangement counted as productive if the CDR3 had no stop codons and remained in frame with V and J, and every other rearrangement counted as non-productive. CDR3 was defined according to IMGT convention as the region running from the second conserved V-encoded cysteine to the conserved J-encoded phenylalanine. In an earlier analysis of just under 600 of the donors, sequences lacking an unambiguous match to a single V gene segment were excluded. In an earlier analysis of roughly 600 of the donors, a V segment was called functional when productive rearrangements were above 56.7%, and segregating when the standard deviation between donors exceeded 5%. To diagnose cytomegalovirus status from the catalog of TCR beta chain sequences, a statistical classification framework was built. A later analysis assigned V and J genes by comparing TCR nucleotide sequences with IMGT/GENE-DB human TR gene sequences. A later analysis assigned CDR3 sequences and most-parsimonious VDJ recombination scenarios with the TCRdist pipeline. In a later analysis, each TCR beta chain was defined by its CDR3 amino acid sequence together with its V-gene family, and reads lacking a unique V-gene family were excluded. To address suspected cross-contamination and a sequencing artifact, a later analysis removed some 620 highly shared, low-generation-probability nucleotide sequences. A later analysis calculated a clonal expansion index for each public chain from normalized within-repertoire ranks of inferred template counts. Generation probabilities in a later analysis came from a VDJ recombination model fitted to out-of-frame rearrangements, and those results were checked against IGoR. In a later analysis, hypergeometric tests were used to score TCR-TCR, TCR-HLA and TCR-CMV co-occurrence, with a repertoire-size bias correction applied to TCR pairs. To estimate false discovery rates, a later analysis permuted the HLA or CMV assignments 20 times. A later analysis grouped co-occurring TCRs with DBSCAN, adding TCRdist sequence similarity when clustering within HLA-allele-positive subsets. Co-occurrence clustering excluded repertoires with fewer than 30,000 or more than 120,000 public chains, plus five with anomalous nucleotide sharing. TCRdb obtained this table from immuneACCESS and retained in-frame rearrangements with V and J assigned. These tables miss some clones; where compared with another copy, unresolved V genes account for less than half of the shortfall, and the remainder is unexplained. V and J calls and clone size follow that table, whereas D and trimming were derived from the DNA. In this sample the table shows 200,000 or so clones, around 75% of which occur a single time. The ten most abundant clones make up less than 6% of the sample.

The clonotype originates from a woman aged 30 to 39 in good health and CMV-seropositive. The sample comprised PBMCs. Recombination linked TRBV2 to TRBJ2-7, with the D segment identity uncertain. The DNA sequence is as follows: TGTGCCAGCAGTGAAAATCCCTTAGCCTACGAGCAGTACTTC. The resulting protein is CASSENPLAYEQYF.